Presented here are 12 T cell receptor beta chains from one specimen sequenced in a study of T cells in localized non-small cell lung cancer. The protocol was immunoSEQ multiplex PCR, while the TCRdb copy is restricted to in-frame clones and leaves out a portion. The sample has some 31,000 clones; 85% to 90% are singletons. The sequencing used peripheral blood, collected before any cancer treatment. The receptors were sampled from a woman between 35 and 70 years old with stage I lung adenocarcinoma.

The CDR3 DNA follows: TGTGCCAGCAGAGGAACGGAGAACACTGAAGCTTTCTTT. It encodes CASRGTENTEAFF. This rearrangement joins TRBV27 to TRBJ1-1; D remains unclear. The CDR3 sequence is 13 residues long. The germline V gene encodes CDR1 MNHEY and CDR2 SMNVEV (reference sequence). The V end was cut by 6 bases, the J end by 1 base, with 9 bases between.

The chain employs TRBV7-9 and TRBJ1-2; D gene ambiguous. The CDR3 has 15 residues. Germline CDR1 and CDR2: SEHNR and FQNEAQ (reference sequence). V dropped 5 bases and J dropped 4 bases, with 17 bases sitting between them. The DNA for the CDR3 is TGTGCCAGCAGCCCCGACGGTTCCCGGACCTATGGCTACACCTTC. As protein: CASSPDGSRTYGYTF.

This clone is a singleton in its sample. The gene calls are TRBV7-9 and TRBJ2-6; possibly TRBD2 for D (5 bases). Germline loops: CDR1 SEHNR, CDR2 FQNEAQ (reference sequence). V lost 5 bases and J lost 1, with 6 bases in between. This CDR3 comprises 14 residues. The DNA for the CDR3 is TGTGCCAGCAGCCGGGATTCTGGGGCCAACGTCCTGACTTTC. This translates into CASSRDSGANVLTF. The complete variable domain, with remaining parts taken from reference TRBV7-9 and TRBJ2-6, reads DTGVSQNPRHKITKRGQNVTFRCDPISEHNRLYWYRQTLGQGPEFLTYFQNEAQLEKSRLLSDRFSAERPKGSFSTLEIQRTEQGDSAMYLCASSRDSGANVLTFGAGSRLTVL.

In its sample, this clone is medium-sized. This chain joins TRBV19 and TRBJ1-4; D is unclear. V dropped 7 bases and J dropped 0 bases, with 18 bases sitting between them. The germline V gene has CDR1 LNHDA and CDR2 SQIVND (reference sequence). The CDR3 loop spans 17 amino acids. The CDR3 loop is CASNRERLSATNEKLFF. Here the CDR3 DNA reads TGTGCCAGTAATCGCGAGAGACTCTCCGCAACTAATGAAAAACTGTTTTTT.

This chain links TRBV27 with TRBJ1-5; D gene uncertain. This CDR3 spans 13 amino acids. Germline V gives CDR1 MNHEY, CDR2 SMNVEV (reference sequence). Trimming took off 0 bases at V and 9 bases at J, with 9 bases between the two ends. CDR3 DNA sequence: TGTGCCAGCAGTTTATCCCGTCTTCGGCCCCAGCATTTT. Translation: CASSLSRLRPQHF.

This chain connects TRBV19 to TRBJ1-1; D might be TRBD1 (5 bases). CDR3 length: 14 amino acids. Trimming removed 4 bases at V and 1 base at J, with 10 bases between. CDR1 and CDR2 from the germline V gene are LNHDA and SQIVND (reference sequence). The DNA for the CDR3 is TGTGCCAGTAGTAAGAGCAGGGCGAACACTGAAGCTTTCTTT. Translated, it gives CASSKSRANTEAFF.

This chain connects TRBV7-9 to TRBJ1-1, with TRBD1 matching over 8 bases. CDR1 is SEHNR, CDR2 FQNEAQ, per germline (reference sequence). The CDR3 extends over 16 amino acids. The V segment lost 4 bases and the J segment 4 bases; nucleotides outside the gene matches: 11. The CDR3 spells CASSSNTGGEGTEAFF. In nucleotides, the CDR3 is TGTGCCAGCAGCTCAAACACAGGGGGGGAAGGCACTGAAGCTTTCTTT.

The rearrangement uses TRBV14 and TRBJ1-1, with D unclear. The V end was cut by 2 bases, the J end by 4 bases, with 8 bases between. The CDR3 has 13 residues. Germline V CDR1 and CDR2: SGHDN, FVKESK. CDR3 protein: CASSQNEITEAFF. CDR3 DNA sequence: TGTGCCAGCAGCCAAAACGAGATCACTGAAGCTTTCTTT.

This clone was detected a few times. The rearrangement joins TRBV29-1 to TRBJ2-3; D perhaps matches TRBD2 (6 bases). CDR1 and CDR2 (germline): SQVTM, ANQGSEA. This CDR3 comprises 15 residues. The ends were cut back, 0 bases at V and 5 bases at J, with 15 bases in the middle. CDR3 in DNA: TGCAGCGTTGAAGATCAGGGACTGAACTTAGATACGCAGTATTTT. It codes for CSVEDQGLNLDTQYF.

The CDR3 reads CASSRALGGGYTF. The CDR3 DNA sequence: TGTGCCAGCAGTCGGGCCCTGGGGGGTGGCTACACCTTC. This chain links TRBV6-5 with TRBJ1-2, with D tentatively TRBD1 (5 bases). The CDR3 runs 13 residues. CDR1 and CDR2 from the germline V gene are MNHEY and SVGAGI. V dropped 5 bases and J dropped 7 bases, with 14 bases sitting between them.

The chain joins TRBV6-1 to TRBJ1-2, with 8 bases identical to TRBD1. Unmatched junction bases numbered 3, after V lost 6 bases and J lost 3 bases. This CDR3 comprises 13 residues. CDR1 and CDR2 (germline): MNHNS, SASEGT. CDR3 region: CASRIQGDYGYTF. The CDR3 bases are TGTGCCAGCAGGATACAGGGGGACTATGGCTACACCTTC.

This rearrangement joins TRBV11-3 to TRBJ2-1; 7 bases map to TRBD2. Trimming took 5 bases from V and 4 from J; bases not matched to a gene: 8. The CDR3 is 15 residues long. Germline V CDR1 and CDR2: SGHNT, YENEEA. The CDR3, as DNA: TGTGCCAGCAGCCCTGGGACTAACCTATACAATGAGCAGTTCTTC. It codes for CASSPGTNLYNEQFF.